Described below is a single T cell receptor (beta chain) sequence and its context. This clonotype appeared many times. The antigen this receptor binds is unknown. Base-call qualities are not available, and no considerably larger clone is one nucleotide away. Sequencing was carried out with an Illumina NovaSeq 6000. Synthesis of TCR cDNA relied on 5'RACE template switching, a step that introduced a universal primer site along with unique molecular identifiers. cDNA synthesis was primed from both the TCR alpha and TCR beta constant segments. Library amplification used two PCR steps, and the second PCR step added sample barcodes and sequencing adapters. Libraries were sequenced on Illumina HiSeq 2500 (2x100 bp) or NovaSeq (2x150 bp). The original methods were these. MIGEC handled demultiplexing of reads and collapsing into UMI consensus sequences, while MiXCR performed V(D)J alignment. Using edgeR on replicate PBMC samples, clonotypes were called vaccine-responding if FDR was below 0.01 and the log2 fold change was above 5 up to day 15. Each bulk clonotype received a CD4 or CD8 identity based on whether the sequenced CD4 or CD8 repertoire contained that clonotype at higher abundance. The public reads were run again by TCRdb, first through fastp at Q25 and then through MiXCR, and only productive beta chains were kept. Rows matching on CDR3 protein sequence are summarized as one entry with the most common DNA and genes. The V and J calls, along with clone size, are taken from TCRdb and not from the paper's own processing. The sample contains about 340,000 distinct CDR3 sequences, around 12% of them found a single time. 2.5% to 4% of the sample is taken by the ten largest.

The treatment or condition tag for this specimen amounts to: live attenuated yellow fever vaccine strain. A standard Ficoll-Paque protocol was used to isolate PBMCs from peripheral blood. CD4 and CD8 T-cell fractions were isolated with Dynabeads CD4 and CD8 positive selection kits. TriZol was used to extract RNA from bulk PBMCs, CD4 and CD8 fractions, and dextramer-positive and dextramer-negative fractions. This sample stems from a study of T cells after yellow fever vaccination (dated by TCRdb to between 2017 and 2020). Regarding the study in general: Libraries from fractions with low cell numbers were prepared with the SMART-Seq v4 Ultra Low Input RNA kit. Two healthy male donors, one aged 18 to 29 and one aged 30 to 40 years, were included in the cohort. To follow T-cell clones before and after both primary and booster YFV17D yellow fever vaccination, bulk TCR alpha and beta repertoires underwent longitudinal sequencing. Blood was drawn at multiple timepoints before and after primary and secondary immunization, with bulk PBMC replicates and cell subsets isolated.

Overall study results and their limits: A small share of clonotypes occurred in both CD4 and CD8 compartments, likely arising from convergent recombination. Because the study included only a couple of donors, the extent to which the findings can be generalized is limited. Because abundant contaminating clonotypes from the bulk population could be contained in FACS-sorted repertoires, computational filtering was required. Compared with the primary T-cell response, the secondary T-cell response was faster but weaker, reaching its peak on day 5 rather than on day 15. Most clones expanded after primary vaccination (around 96% of CD4 and roughly 90% of CD8) were re-detected after the booster, suggesting that broad memory maintenance occurred.

This receptor was taken from a man in his late teens or twenties who received the YFV17D yellow fever vaccine. Sample: CD4+ T cells sorted from PBMCs, taken 15 days after the yellow fever booster vaccination.

The DNA sequence is TGTGCCAGCAGTGAAGCATGGCGGATCGGCACAGATACGCAGTATTTT. It translates to CASSEAWRIGTDTQYF. The V gene is TRBV2 and the J gene is TRBJ2-3; the D gene cannot be resolved reliably. The germline V gene supplies CDR1 SNHLY and CDR2 FYNNEI. From the cysteine through the phenylalanine, the CDR3 covers 16 amino acids. Of all the DNA, just the CDR3 is kept, 48 bases in frame from base 1. The junction shows trimming of 0 bases on V and 1 base on J, plus 11 bases between the germline ends.